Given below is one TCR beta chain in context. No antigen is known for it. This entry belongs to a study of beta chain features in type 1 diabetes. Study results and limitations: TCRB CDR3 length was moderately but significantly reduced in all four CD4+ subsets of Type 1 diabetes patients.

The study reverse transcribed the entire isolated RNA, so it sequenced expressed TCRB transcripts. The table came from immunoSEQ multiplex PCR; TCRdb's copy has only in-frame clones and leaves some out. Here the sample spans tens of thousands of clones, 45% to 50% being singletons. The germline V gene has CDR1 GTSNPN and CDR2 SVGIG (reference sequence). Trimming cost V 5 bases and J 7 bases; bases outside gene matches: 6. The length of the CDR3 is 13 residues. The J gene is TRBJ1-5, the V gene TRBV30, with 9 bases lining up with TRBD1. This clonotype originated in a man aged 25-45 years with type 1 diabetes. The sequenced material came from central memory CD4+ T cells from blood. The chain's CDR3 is CAWATGGNQPQHF. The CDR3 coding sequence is TGTGCCTGGGCGACAGGGGGGAACCAGCCCCAGCATTTT.